A single sample gave rise to the 10 T cell receptor beta chains below, sequenced in a study of shared clonotypes between healthy human individuals. The method was immunoSEQ multiplex PCR; TCRdb's version includes in-frame clones alone and lacks a portion of them. The sample yields about 490,000 clones, approximately 80% seen once. The sample was PBMCs. The receptors here all came from a woman aged 40 to 50 in good health. Some clones in this sample may be carry-over from other donors' samples.

This clone was detected only a few times. J is TRBJ1-2 and V is TRBV28; no reliable D call. Looked up from germline, CDR1 is MDHEN and CDR2 is SYDVKM. The CDR3 length is 14 residues. Trimming cost V 2 bases and J 11 bases, with 18 bases left between them. The CDR3 loop is CASSLNLGELGYTF. Written as DNA, the CDR3 is TGTGCCAGCAGTTTAAACTTGGGTGAACTAGGTTACACCTTC.

V and J are TRBV5-1 and TRBJ2-3; 9 bases align to TRBD2. Germline CDR1 reads SGHRS; CDR2 reads YFSETQ. The CDR3 runs to 18 residues. Germline trimming cut 1 base from V and 2 bases from J; bases unmatched to any gene: 11. The CDR3 DNA follows: TGCGCCAGCAGCTTGTGGGGGGAGCGGGAGGCCTACACAGATACGCAGTATTTT. The encoded protein is CASSLWGEREAYTDTQYF.

The chain carries TRBV9 and TRBJ1-3, with a possible D match to TRBD1 (5 bases). The V gene's germline CDR1 is SGDLS and CDR2 YYNGEE. The CDR3 runs 14 residues. Trimming left V 1 base short and J 4 bases short, with 9 bases between. The CDR3 here is CASSVTGGGNTIYF. The CDR3 bases are TGTGCCAGCAGCGTAACCGGGGGAGGAAACACCATATATTTT.

The genes are TRBV18 and TRBJ1-2; the D gene is possibly TRBD1 (6 bases). Germline V gives CDR1 KGHSH, CDR2 LQKENI. This CDR3 is built from 14 residues. The ends were cut back, 3 bases at V and 5 bases at J, with 13 bases in the middle. The CDR3 nucleotides are TGTGCCAGCTCACCTGGGGGCGCTCCTTATGGCTACACCTTC. This translates into CASSPGGAPYGYTF.

The chain employs TRBV19 and TRBJ2-1; 9 positions agree with TRBD2. V gave up 8 bases and J gave up 8 bases; unmatched junction bases: 16. Looked up from germline, CDR1 is LNHDA and CDR2 is SQIVND (reference sequence). The CDR3 has 16 amino acids. The CDR3 sequence is CASALSEVAGVYEQFF. In nucleotides, the CDR3 is TGTGCCAGTGCCCTCTCGGAGGTAGCGGGAGTTTATGAGCAGTTCTTC.

The V and J genes are TRBV11-2 and TRBJ2-3; a weak D match, TRBD1 (6 bases). This CDR3 is 15 amino acids long. The germline V gene has CDR1 SGHAT and CDR2 FQNNGV. V was pared by 5 bases and J by 2 bases, with 14 bases between. The CDR3 sequence is CASSTQGFITDTQYF. CDR3 DNA: TGTGCCAGCAGCACTCAGGGGTTTATCACAGATACGCAGTATTTT.

V usage is TRBV27 and J usage is TRBJ1-4, with a weak D call TRBD1 (5 bases). Per the germline V gene, CDR1 is MNHEY and CDR2 is SMNVEV (reference sequence). Trimming took 5 bases from V and 10 from J, leaving 14 bases between them. The CDR3 consists of 13 residues. The CDR3 spells CASSGQGPRKLFF. CDR3 nucleotide sequence: TGTGCCAGCAGTGGGCAGGGACCTAGAAAACTGTTTTTT.

CDR3: CASSTRTSGNTGELFF. The CDR3 coding sequence is TGTGCCAGCAGCACCAGGACTAGCGGAAACACCGGGGAGCTGTTTTTT. The chain recombines TRBV7-2 with TRBJ2-2; TRBD2 matches 10 bases. Per the germline V gene, CDR1 is SGHTA and CDR2 is FQGNSA. CDR3 size: 16 residues. The ends lost 5 bases at V and 2 bases at J; junction bases unmatched: 5. Based on the CDR3 plus reference TRBV7-2 and TRBJ2-2, the full variable domain is GAGVSQSPSNKVTEKGKDVELRCDPISGHTALYWYRQSLGQGLEFLIYFQGNSAPDKSGLPSDRFSAERTGGSVSTLTIQRTQQEDSAVYLCASSTRTSGNTGELFFGEGSRLTVL.

This clone was recorded at least ten times. This sample also contains other DNA sequences that code for the same CDR3. This chain connects TRBV19 to TRBJ2-3; 8 nucleotides line up with TRBD2. Germline V gene sequence: CDR1 LNHDA, CDR2 SQIVND (reference sequence). The CDR3 length is 13 residues. After removal of 8 bases from V and 4 bases from J, the junction contained 5 bases not matched to a gene. In nucleotides, the CDR3 is TGTGCCAGTCGATTAGCGGGGTCAGATACGCAGTATTTT. Translating gives CASRLAGSDTQYF.

The chain carries TRBV6-6 and TRBJ2-7, with a possible D match to TRBD2 (6 bases). This CDR3 has 14 residues. Germline CDR1 reads MNHNY; CDR2 reads SVGAGI (reference sequence). Trimming left V 6 bases short and J 3 bases short, with 15 bases between. Here the CDR3 reads CASRPSTRVYEQYF. The CDR3 DNA is TGTGCCAGCAGACCCTCGACTAGAGTCTACGAGCAGTACTTC.